This TCR beta chain was sequenced during a study of radiotherapy plus CTLA-4 blockade in lung cancer. Whole-study context: Disease control was present in 30% to 40% of patients, and objective responses in about 18%. Study observations and caveats: Tumor-origin TCR clones grew in blood after radiotherapy plus ipilimumab. Increased serum interferon-beta after radiation also reportedly predicted response strongly.

Sequencing used immunoSEQ multiplex PCR; TCRdb keeps in-frame clones, though not all of them. The sample lists some 73,000 clones, roughly 74% occurring once. V lost 1 base and J lost 4, with 4 bases in between. Per the germline V gene, CDR1 is SEHNR and CDR2 is FQNEAQ (reference sequence). CDR3 size: 13 residues. This clone was counted only a few times. What it binds is not known. This sequence originates from a human donor with non-small cell lung cancer whose response to radiotherapy plus ipilimumab could not be evaluated. The sample in question was peripheral blood, obtained from a patient treated with radiotherapy plus ipilimumab. This chain uses TRBV7-9 with TRBJ2-2; D unresolved. Here the CDR3 DNA reads TGTGCCAGCAGCTTAGGCGGCACCGGGGAGCTGTTTTTT. Translation gives CASSLGGTGELFF.